The entry below gives a single T cell receptor beta chain sequence along with its context. The antigen is unknown. An equimolar mix of two oligonucleotides served as the beta constant-region primer for TRBC1 and TRBC2. Ligated cDNA was amplified by four rounds of PCR with nested alpha and beta constant-region primers and SP2. TCRdb itself ran the UMI-ligation and nested PCR reads through MiXCR, one entry per CDR3 protein. This table holds around 160,000 distinct CDR3 sequences, roughly 22% found once. These data come from a study of naive and memory T cell subsets. Findings of the study overall: No ground truth validated the naive and memory repertoire findings. Naive repertoires, especially CD8, held a few larger clonotypes, possibly memory cells re-expressing CD45RA. Gini index rose across naive, CM, EM and EMRA in CD4 and CD8. In naive cells, over 90% of TCR sequences were seen only once.

Germline loops: CDR1 SGHKS, CDR2 YYEKEE (reference sequence). V dropped 1 base and J dropped 1 base, with 12 bases sitting between them. CDR3 length: 15 amino acids. After CD4 positive bead selection, the CD4-negative fraction gave CD8 T cells. The sequenced sample consisted of naive CD4+ T cells from blood. The clonotype originates from a human donor in good health. V is TRBV5-5 and J is TRBJ2-7; no clear D. In nucleotides, the CDR3 is TGTGCCAGCAGCTTGTATGGCAGTTTGTCCTACGAGCAGTACTTC. This gives the protein CASSLYGSLSYEQYF.